A selection of T cell receptor beta chains follows, all from one sample in a study of blood T cell repertoires in COVID-19. Measured with immunoSEQ multiplex PCR; TCRdb has only the in-frame clones, and not every one. The sample carries about 100,000 clones, about 90% recorded once. The sample comprised peripheral blood. These receptors all come from a man under 40 in a cohort sampled during active COVID-19. CDR3s include the opening cysteine and the closing phenylalanine or tryptophan. The D gene is left open where the match is weak. The size entry is marked missing in some rows and otherwise reads once, few, many or a size class.

j_gene: TRBJ1-5
v_gene: TRBV24-1
d_gene: TRBD1
abundance: NA
CDR3nt: TGTGCCACCAGTGACCCTCTACAGGGGGAAAGCAATCAGCCCCAGCATTTT
CDR3aa: CATSDPLQGESNQPQHF

j_gene: TRBJ1-1
v_gene: TRBV5-1
d_gene: NA
abundance: once
CDR3nt: TGCGCCAGCAGCTCTCTCAGGGTGTTGGGGAACACTGAAGCTTTCTTT
CDR3aa: CASSSLRVLGNTEAFF

j_gene: TRBJ2-3
v_gene: TRBV7-3
d_gene: NA
abundance: NA
CDR3nt: TGTGCCAGCAGCCCAAACGGGGGCACAGATACGCAGTATTTT
CDR3aa: CASSPNGGTDTQYF

j_gene: TRBJ2-3
v_gene: TRBV5-5
d_gene: TRBD1
abundance: NA
CDR3nt: TGTGCCAGTCACCAGGGGGTTACGAGCACAGATACGCAGTATTTT
CDR3aa: CASHQGVTSTDTQYF

j_gene: TRBJ2-7
v_gene: TRBV4-3
d_gene: NA
abundance: NA
CDR3nt: TGCGCCAGCAGCCAAGATCCCAGGGGCCTCTACGAGCAGTACTTC
CDR3aa: CASSQDPRGLYEQYF

j_gene: TRBJ1-1
v_gene: TRBV12-3/TRBV12-4
d_gene: NA
abundance: NA
CDR3nt: TGTGCCAGCAGTTTGGGCCGGAACACTGAAGCTTTCTTT
CDR3aa: CASSLGRNTEAFF

j_gene: TRBJ2-3
v_gene: TRBV5-6
d_gene: TRBD1
abundance: NA
CDR3nt: TGTGCCAGCAGCCAGACAGGGCTTACCAGCACAGATACGCAGTATTTT
CDR3aa: CASSQTGLTSTDTQYF

j_gene: TRBJ2-3
v_gene: TRBV9
d_gene: TRBD2
abundance: NA
CDR3nt: TGTGCCAGCAGCGTATTGAGCGGGGGGGCTGATACGCAGTATTTT
CDR3aa: CASSVLSGGADTQYF

j_gene: TRBJ2-2
v_gene: TRBV18
d_gene: NA
abundance: NA
CDR3nt: TGTGCCAGCTCACCAGTCCAGGGTTCTTACACCGGGGAGCTGTTTTTT
CDR3aa: CASSPVQGSYTGELFF

j_gene: TRBJ1-1
v_gene: TRBV5-4
d_gene: NA
abundance: NA
CDR3nt: TGTGCCAGCAGCCCGTCACCAGGTTCCGGGAACACTGAAGCTTTCTTT
CDR3aa: CASSPSPGSGNTEAFF

j_gene: TRBJ2-7
v_gene: TRBV18
d_gene: NA
abundance: NA
CDR3nt: TGTGCCAGCTCACCATTAAGCCCACAGAGAAAAGCCTACGAGCAGTACTTC
CDR3aa: CASSPLSPQRKAYEQYF

j_gene: TRBJ2-7
v_gene: TRBV2
d_gene: NA
abundance: NA
CDR3nt: TGTGCCAGCAGACTTTTAAGCTCCTACGAGCAGTACTTC
CDR3aa: CASRLLSSYEQYF

j_gene: TRBJ2-3
v_gene: TRBV10-1
d_gene: NA
abundance: NA
CDR3nt: TGCGCCAGCAGCCCCCCGGGAGCTCCTTCGGATACGCAGTATTTT
CDR3aa: CASSPPGAPSDTQYF

j_gene: TRBJ1-1
v_gene: TRBV18
d_gene: NA
abundance: NA
CDR3nt: TGTGCCAGCTCACCGATGACCGGCTGGGGGGGGAACACTGAAGCTTTCTTT
CDR3aa: CASSPMTGWGGNTEAFF

j_gene: TRBJ2-1
v_gene: TRBV18
d_gene: TRBD2
abundance: NA
CDR3nt: TGTGCCAGCTCACCACCCGGACTAGCGGGGGGTGAGCAGTTCTTC
CDR3aa: CASSPPGLAGGEQFF

j_gene: TRBJ2-5
v_gene: TRBV20-1
d_gene: NA
abundance: NA
CDR3nt: TGCAGTGCCCCGGGGGAGACCCAGTACTTC
CDR3aa: CSAPGETQYF

j_gene: TRBJ1-1
v_gene: TRBV24-1
d_gene: TRBD1
abundance: NA
CDR3nt: TGTGCCACCAGTGAGGCTGGGACAGACTGGATATTCTTT
CDR3aa: CATSEAGTDWIFF

j_gene: TRBJ1-6
v_gene: TRBV30
d_gene: NA
abundance: NA
CDR3nt: TGTGCCTGGAGTGTACAGGGAATCTATAATTCACCCCTCCACTTT
CDR3aa: CAWSVQGIYNSPLHF

j_gene: TRBJ1-4
v_gene: TRBV27
d_gene: TRBD1
abundance: NA
CDR3nt: TGTGCCAGCAGGAAGGGACAGGGTGTTGAAAAACTGTTTTTT
CDR3aa: CASRKGQGVEKLFF

j_gene: TRBJ2-7
v_gene: TRBV28
d_gene: NA
abundance: NA
CDR3nt: TGTGCCAGCAGTTTAACAGTCTACGAGCAGTACTTC
CDR3aa: CASSLTVYEQYF

j_gene: TRBJ2-3
v_gene: TRBV6-6
d_gene: TRBD1
abundance: few
CDR3nt: TGTGCCAGCAGTTACTCGAGAGGACAGGGAGCAGATACGCAGTATTTT
CDR3aa: CASSYSRGQGADTQYF

j_gene: TRBJ1-1
v_gene: TRBV29-1
d_gene: NA
abundance: NA
CDR3nt: TGCAGCGTTGAAATGCGGGCTGAAGCTTTCTTT
CDR3aa: CSVEMRAEAFF

j_gene: TRBJ1-3
v_gene: TRBV5-1
d_gene: NA
abundance: NA
CDR3nt: TGCGCCAGCAGCTTGTCTCCCCGCGAACCCATGAACACCATATATTTT
CDR3aa: CASSLSPREPMNTIYF

j_gene: TRBJ1-3
v_gene: TRBV10-2
d_gene: NA
abundance: NA
CDR3nt: TGCGCCAGCAGCTCGGGACATTTAGGAAACACCATATATTTT
CDR3aa: CASSSGHLGNTIYF

j_gene: TRBJ2-3
v_gene: TRBV19
d_gene: TRBD1
abundance: once
CDR3nt: TGTGCCAGTAGTATAAGGACAGGGGGCCCAGATACGCAGTATTTT
CDR3aa: CASSIRTGGPDTQYF

j_gene: TRBJ2-3
v_gene: TRBV5-1
d_gene: NA
abundance: NA
CDR3nt: TGCGCCAGCAGCTTTACTAGTCCAAGCACAGATACGCAGTATTTT
CDR3aa: CASSFTSPSTDTQYF

j_gene: TRBJ2-5
v_gene: TRBV6-6
d_gene: TRBD2
abundance: NA
CDR3nt: TGTGCCAGCAGCGACCCCGCGGGGGGCCTCCAAGAGACCCAGTACTTC
CDR3aa: CASSDPAGGLQETQYF

j_gene: TRBJ2-1
v_gene: TRBV5-4
d_gene: TRBD2
abundance: NA
CDR3nt: TGTGCCAGCACACACAGCGGGGGGGCCTCCAATGAGCAGTTCTTC
CDR3aa: CASTHSGGASNEQFF

j_gene: TRBJ2-2
v_gene: TRBV28
d_gene: TRBD1
abundance: NA
CDR3nt: TGTGCCAGCGGGGCTAGGGGGCGAGGGACCGGGGAGCTGTTTTTT
CDR3aa: CASGARGRGTGELFF

j_gene: TRBJ2-5
v_gene: TRBV11-2
d_gene: TRBD2
abundance: NA
CDR3nt: TGTGCCAGCGGCCGGGGGGGACAAGAGACCCAGTACTTC
CDR3aa: CASGRGGQETQYF

j_gene: TRBJ2-1
v_gene: TRBV4-3
d_gene: NA
abundance: NA
CDR3nt: TGCGCCAGCAGCCAAGACCCCTCCGGAGAGGAAGACAATGAGCAGTTCTTC
CDR3aa: CASSQDPSGEEDNEQFF

j_gene: TRBJ2-1
v_gene: TRBV6-6
d_gene: TRBD1
abundance: NA
CDR3nt: TGTGCCAGCAGTCAGGGACAGCCACAGAACAATGAGCAGTTCTTC
CDR3aa: CASSQGQPQNNEQFF

j_gene: TRBJ1-2
v_gene: TRBV7-9
d_gene: NA
abundance: NA
CDR3nt: TGTGCCAGCACTCGGGCGGAGGGACCCTATGGCTACACCTTC
CDR3aa: CASTRAEGPYGYTF

j_gene: TRBJ2-1
v_gene: TRBV7-8
d_gene: TRBD2
abundance: once
CDR3nt: TGTGCCAGCAGCTTACGTCCTAGCGGGGCAACGGCCTACAATGAGCAGTTCTTC
CDR3aa: CASSLRPSGATAYNEQFF

j_gene: TRBJ1-4
v_gene: TRBV7-8
d_gene: NA
abundance: NA
CDR3nt: TGTGCCAGCAGCCAAGCGGGACAAACTAATGAAAAACTGTTTTTT
CDR3aa: CASSQAGQTNEKLFF

j_gene: TRBJ2-7
v_gene: TRBV7-9
d_gene: NA
abundance: NA
CDR3nt: TGTGCCAGCAGCTTAGTTGGCAGGGCCTACGAGCAGTACTTC
CDR3aa: CASSLVGRAYEQYF

j_gene: TRBJ2-3
v_gene: TRBV5-1
d_gene: TRBD2
abundance: NA
CDR3nt: TGCGCCAGCAGCCCTAGCGGGGGGGCTGAAGATACGCAGTATTTT
CDR3aa: CASSPSGGAEDTQYF

j_gene: TRBJ2-2
v_gene: TRBV5-4
d_gene: TRBD2
abundance: NA
CDR3nt: TGTGCCAGCAGCTTGTCGGCTAGCGGGGGGAACACCGGGGAGCTGTTTTTT
CDR3aa: CASSLSASGGNTGELFF

j_gene: TRBJ1-1
v_gene: TRBV18
d_gene: NA
abundance: once
CDR3nt: TGTGCCAGCTCACGGCGGGACACTGAAGCTTTCTTT
CDR3aa: CASSRRDTEAFF

j_gene: TRBJ2-7
v_gene: TRBV5-4
d_gene: NA
abundance: NA
CDR3nt: TGTGCCAGCAGCTTCGGGCAGGGGAATTCCTACGAGCAGTACTTC
CDR3aa: CASSFGQGNSYEQYF

j_gene: TRBJ1-5
v_gene: TRBV5-8
d_gene: TRBD1
abundance: NA
CDR3nt: TGTGCCAGCAGCTGGGGGGACAGGGGTCAGGACCAGCCCCAGCATTTT
CDR3aa: CASSWGDRGQDQPQHF

j_gene: TRBJ2-3
v_gene: TRBV11-3
d_gene: NA
abundance: NA
CDR3nt: TGTGCCAGCAGCTTCTCGCGGAGCACAGATACGCAGTATTTT
CDR3aa: CASSFSRSTDTQYF

j_gene: TRBJ2-5
v_gene: TRBV3-1/TRBV3-2
d_gene: TRBD2
abundance: NA
CDR3nt: TGTGCCATTGGTGGACTAGCGGGGGGCCAAGAGACCCAGTACTTC
CDR3aa: CAIGGLAGGQETQYF

j_gene: TRBJ2-3
v_gene: TRBV9
d_gene: TRBD1
abundance: NA
CDR3nt: TGTGCCAGCAGCGTATCCGGGACAGCGAGCACAGATACGCAGTATTTT
CDR3aa: CASSVSGTASTDTQYF

j_gene: TRBJ2-3
v_gene: TRBV24-1
d_gene: TRBD2
abundance: NA
CDR3nt: TGTGCCACCAGTGATCATCTAGCGGGGGGCCGTACGCAGTATTTT
CDR3aa: CATSDHLAGGRTQYF

j_gene: TRBJ2-3
v_gene: TRBV9
d_gene: TRBD1
abundance: NA
CDR3nt: TGTGCCAGCAGCGTCGCGGCAGGGGGCATGAGGGATACGCAGTATTTT
CDR3aa: CASSVAAGGMRDTQYF

j_gene: TRBJ1-6
v_gene: TRBV5-6
d_gene: TRBD1
abundance: NA
CDR3nt: TGTGCCAGCAGCTTGACCGGGACAGGGTTTTCACCCCTCCACTTT
CDR3aa: CASSLTGTGFSPLHF

j_gene: TRBJ1-4
v_gene: TRBV18
d_gene: TRBD1
abundance: NA
CDR3nt: TGTGCCAGCTCACCACCGGTGGACAGGGGAGAGGTCGACGAAAAACTGTTTTTT
CDR3aa: CASSPPVDRGEVDEKLFF

j_gene: TRBJ1-6
v_gene: TRBV30
d_gene: NA
abundance: once
CDR3nt: TGTGCCTGGAGTGTACGGACATTCTATAATTCACCCCTCCACTTT
CDR3aa: CAWSVRTFYNSPLHF

j_gene: TRBJ1-5
v_gene: TRBV28
d_gene: TRBD1
abundance: NA
CDR3nt: TGTGCCAGCAGTTTAGCAGGGGGCCGAGGTCAGCCCCAGCATTTT
CDR3aa: CASSLAGGRGQPQHF

j_gene: TRBJ1-5
v_gene: TRBV19
d_gene: TRBD1
abundance: once
CDR3nt: TGTGCCAGTAGTACAGGGGGTGGGCAGCCCCAGCATTTT
CDR3aa: CASSTGGGQPQHF

j_gene: TRBJ2-7
v_gene: TRBV5-5
d_gene: TRBD2
abundance: NA
CDR3nt: TGTGCCAGCAGCTTGAGGTCTCGGGGGGAGTCCTACGAGCAGTACTTC
CDR3aa: CASSLRSRGESYEQYF

j_gene: TRBJ2-2
v_gene: TRBV5-6
d_gene: NA
abundance: NA
CDR3nt: TGTGCCAGCAGCCGCAGGACTAACGCGAACACCGGGGAGCTGTTTTTT
CDR3aa: CASSRRTNANTGELFF

j_gene: TRBJ2-7
v_gene: TRBV9
d_gene: NA
abundance: NA
CDR3nt: TGTGCCAGCAGCGCGAGCCCATCAGGTGGCGAGCAGTACTTC
CDR3aa: CASSASPSGGEQYF

j_gene: TRBJ1-6
v_gene: TRBV18
d_gene: TRBD1
abundance: NA
CDR3nt: TGTGCCAGCACAAACAGGGGCTCCTATAATTCACCCCTCCACTTT
CDR3aa: CASTNRGSYNSPLHF

j_gene: TRBJ2-5
v_gene: TRBV5-1
d_gene: TRBD2
abundance: once
CDR3nt: TGCGCCAGCAACACCGGACTAGGCCAAGAGACCCAGTACTTC
CDR3aa: CASNTGLGQETQYF

j_gene: TRBJ2-5
v_gene: TRBV25-1
d_gene: NA
abundance: NA
CDR3nt: TGTGCCAGCAGTGGATTCCGTACTCCCATCTCGGGGGAGACCCAGTACTTC
CDR3aa: CASSGFRTPISGETQYF

j_gene: TRBJ2-3
v_gene: TRBV6-2/TRBV6-3
d_gene: TRBD1
abundance: NA
CDR3nt: TGTGCCAGCAGCCCACAGGGGGGCTGGTTAGGAGATACGCAGTATTTT
CDR3aa: CASSPQGGWLGDTQYF

j_gene: TRBJ1-1
v_gene: TRBV5-1
d_gene: NA
abundance: NA
CDR3nt: TGCGCCAGCAGCCCGGGATGGGAGGGGCGGACTCGGGCTTTCTTT
CDR3aa: CASSPGWEGRTRAFF